Shown below are 17 T cell receptor beta chains from a single sample sequenced in a study of low-dose radiotherapy and immunotherapy resistance in tumors. First-strand cDNA relied on TRAV- and TRBV-specific primers spanning alpha and beta chains. PCR amplification of the TCRs was performed with Phusion for 20 PCR cycles, and it relied on a constant-region primer together with a V-primer adapter. TCRdb reanalysed the reads using MiXCR and keeps one entry per CDR3 protein. The sample lists approximately 11,000 distinct CDR3 sequences, about half seen once, with 8% to 10% in the top ten. The receptors shown here come from a human donor with advanced metastatic prostate, ovarian, gallbladder or colorectal cancer (not recorded which). This table probably holds off-target reads from a library built for another chain.

The genes are TRBV18 and TRBJ2-5, with D uncertain. The germline gives CDR1 KGHSH, CDR2 LQKENI. V lost 6 bases, J lost 1 base, and 6 bases lay in between. This CDR3 spans 12 amino acids. The CDR3: CASSPIQETQYF. The CDR3 coding sequence is TGTGCCAGCTCGCCGATCCAAGAGACCCAGTACTTC.

V and J are TRBV29-1 and TRBJ2-7, with 9 bases that match TRBD1. V shed 3 bases and J 5 bases; nucleotides not matched to a gene: 2. Germline-derived CDR1 and CDR2 are SQVTM and ANQGSEA. The length of the CDR3 is 12 residues. CDR3 in amino acids: CSVEGTGNEQYF. In DNA form, the CDR3 reads TGCAGCGTTGAGGGGACAGGGAACGAGCAGTACTTC.

This clonotype was seen more than once but under ten times. This sequence joins TRBV3-1 and TRBJ2-7, with 9 bases matching TRBD1. CDR1 and CDR2 (germline): LGHDT, YNNKEL (reference sequence). This CDR3 spans 15 amino acids. Unmatched junction bases numbered 9, after V lost 6 bases and J lost 3 bases. The CDR3 reads CASSPFTGGGYEQYF. For the CDR3, the DNA is TGTGCCAGCAGTCCCTTTACAGGGGGCGGCTACGAGCAGTACTTC.

V usage is TRBV10-3 and J usage is TRBJ2-3; 8 bases are a match to TRBD1. The V gene end was trimmed by 0 bases and the J gene end by 1 base; junction bases not matched to a gene: 3. The germline CDR1 and CDR2 sequences are ENHRY and SYGVKD. The CDR3 has 16 amino acids. CDR3: CAISESSDRGTDTQYF. The CDR3 DNA follows: TGTGCCATCAGTGAGTCTTCGGACAGGGGCACAGATACGCAGTATTTT.

The genes are TRBV14 and TRBJ1-2; TRBD1 is a possible D gene (5 bases). The germline V gene has CDR1 SGHDN and CDR2 FVKESK. Trimming stripped 1 base from V and 4 bases from J, with 10 bases between. The CDR3 has 14 amino acids. CDR3 in amino acids: CASSQVSGAYGYTF. The CDR3 DNA is TGTGCCAGCAGCCAAGTGAGCGGGGCCTATGGCTACACCTTC.

The chain has TRBV21-1 and TRBJ2-1; TRBD2 is the table's D call, not checked against the DNA. TRBV21-1 is listed as a pseudogene. There are 16 residues in the CDR3. This CDR3 is CASSKGFRLGYNEQFF. The CDR3 DNA is TGTGCCAGCAGCAAAGGGTTCCGACTAGGATACAATGAGCAGTTCTTC.

The rearrangement joins TRBV12-3 or TRBV12-4 to TRBJ1-5, with D possibly matching TRBD1 (5 bases). The length of the CDR3 is 15 residues. Trimming cost V 3 bases and J 3 bases, with 12 bases left between them. CDR3 in DNA: TGTGCCAGCAGTTTCGGGGGGGAACCCAATCAGCCCCAGCATTTT. This gives the protein CASSFGGEPNQPQHF.

The V gene is TRBV4-1, the J gene TRBJ2-1; unclear D gene. The germline gives CDR1 MGHRA, CDR2 YSYEKL. The V end lost 8 bases, the J end lost 3 bases, and 14 bases lay between the germline ends. The CDR3 runs to 14 residues. CDR3 amino acids: CASRAQEVYNEQFF. The CDR3 region has the DNA TGCGCCAGCCGGGCCCAAGAGGTCTACAATGAGCAGTTCTTC.

This clonotype appeared a few times. The rearrangement uses TRBV5-1 and TRBJ1-6; a weak D match, TRBD1 (5 bases). This CDR3 contains 15 residues. Trimming removed 0 bases from V and 6 bases from J, with 10 bases in between. In germline, CDR1 is SGHRS, CDR2 YFSETQ. The CDR3 sequence: CASSLEGSGNSPLHF. The CDR3 DNA follows: TGCGCCAGCAGCTTGGAGGGGAGCGGTAATTCACCCCTCCACTTT.

The genes are TRBV5-1 and TRBJ1-2; the match to TRBD1 covers 8 bases. V lost 4 bases, J lost 3 bases, and 8 bases stayed unmatched. CDR3 length: 15 amino acids. Germline values: CDR1 SGHRS, CDR2 YFSETQ. The CDR3 protein is CASSRTGTNDYGYTF. The CDR3 bases are TGCGCCAGCAGCAGGACAGGGACCAACGACTATGGCTACACCTTC.

CDR3 loop: CASSYRDLYEQYF. The CDR3 bases are TGTGCCAGCAGTTACAGGGACTTATACGAGCAGTACTTC. This chain connects TRBV6-6 to TRBJ2-7, with a tentative D call TRBD2 (6 bases). The CDR3 is made up of 13 amino acids. Germline assignment: CDR1 MNHNY and CDR2 SVGAGI (reference sequence). Trimming took 2 bases from V and 4 from J, leaving 9 bases between them.

This clonotype was detected a few times. CDR3 in amino acids: CASSPYTGGLDNEQFF. CDR3 bases: TGTGCCAGCTCACCTTATACAGGGGGCCTGGACAATGAGCAGTTCTTC. This chain joins TRBV18 and TRBJ2-1; 9 positions agree with TRBD1. In germline, CDR1 is KGHSH, CDR2 LQKENI. The CDR3 sequence is 16 residues long. Losses at the gene ends were 3 bases for V and 5 bases for J; bases not matched to a gene: 8.

The chain employs TRBV18 and TRBJ2-7; no definite D call. V was cut by 5 bases and J by 6 bases, with 11 bases left in between. CDR3 length equals 12 residues. Germline CDR1 is KGHSH and CDR2 is LQKENI. Here the CDR3 DNA reads TGTGCCAGCTCAGAAAGGGTGGCCGAGCAGTACTTC. Protein product: CASSERVAEQYF.

This clonotype showed up just a few times. This chain joins TRBV20-1 and TRBJ2-1, with 9 bases that match TRBD2. Germline CDR1 DFQATT, CDR2 SNEGSKA (reference sequence). This CDR3 has 14 amino acids. Losses at the gene ends were 4 bases for V and 4 bases for J; bases not matched to a gene: 5. Here the CDR3 DNA reads TGCAGTGCTAAGGTCCTAGCGGGATACAATGAGCAGTTCTTC. Amino acid sequence: CSAKVLAGYNEQFF.

The chain recombines TRBV10-2 with TRBJ2-7; D gene uncertain. This CDR3 comprises 11 residues. V lost 6 bases to trimming and J lost 5 bases, with 8 bases between them. Germline loops: CDR1 WSHSY, CDR2 SAAADI. CDR3 amino acids: CASRGENEQYF. DNA of the CDR3: TGCGCCAGCAGGGGCGAGAACGAGCAGTACTTC.

The V gene is TRBV10-3, the J gene TRBJ1-1; 10 nucleotides match TRBD1. This CDR3 is built from 14 residues. J gave up 7 bases and V 4 bases, and 6 bases lay outside the gene matches. CDR1 ENHRY and CDR2 SYGVKD come from the germline V gene. The CDR3 DNA sequence: TGTGCCATCAGTGGACAGGGGGCGCAGGGTGAAGCTTTCTTT. Encoded protein: CAISGQGAQGEAFF.

The chain uses TRBV5-1 and TRBJ2-3; a possible D gene is TRBD1 (6 bases). Germline-derived CDR1 and CDR2 are SGHRS and YFSETQ. V lost 5 bases and J 0 bases, leaving 19 bases between the germline ends. The CDR3 has 17 amino acids. The CDR3 DNA follows: TGCGCCAGCAGTTGGGTTGGGGGCAATCCTAGCACAGATACGCAGTATTTT. This sequence encodes CASSWVGGNPSTDTQYF.